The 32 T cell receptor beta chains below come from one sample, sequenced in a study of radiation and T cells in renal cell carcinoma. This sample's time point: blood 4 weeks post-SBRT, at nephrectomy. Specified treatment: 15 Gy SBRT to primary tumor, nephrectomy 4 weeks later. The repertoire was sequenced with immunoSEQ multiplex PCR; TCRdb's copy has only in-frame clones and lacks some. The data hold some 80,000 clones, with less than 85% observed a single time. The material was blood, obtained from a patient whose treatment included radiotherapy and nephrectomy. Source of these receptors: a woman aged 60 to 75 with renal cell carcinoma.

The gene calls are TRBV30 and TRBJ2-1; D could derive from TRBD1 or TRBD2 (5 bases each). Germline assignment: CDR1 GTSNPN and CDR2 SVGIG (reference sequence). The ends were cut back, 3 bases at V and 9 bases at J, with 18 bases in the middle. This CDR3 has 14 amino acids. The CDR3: CAWRVGVITGEQFF. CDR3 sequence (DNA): TGTGCCTGGAGGGTGGGGGTAATTACGGGTGAGCAGTTCTTC.

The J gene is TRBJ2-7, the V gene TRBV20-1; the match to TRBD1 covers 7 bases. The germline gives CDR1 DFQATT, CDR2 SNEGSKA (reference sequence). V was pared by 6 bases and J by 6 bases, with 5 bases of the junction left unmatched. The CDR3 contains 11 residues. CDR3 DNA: TGCAGTGCCCAGACAGGGTTCGAGCAGTACTTC. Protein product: CSAQTGFEQYF.

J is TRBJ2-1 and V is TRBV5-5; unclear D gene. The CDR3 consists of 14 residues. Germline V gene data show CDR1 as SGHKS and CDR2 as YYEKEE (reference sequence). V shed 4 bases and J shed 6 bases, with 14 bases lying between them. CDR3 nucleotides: TGTGCCAGCAGCGGGTTCTCGGGCGGCAATGAGCAGTTCTTC. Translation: CASSGFSGGNEQFF.

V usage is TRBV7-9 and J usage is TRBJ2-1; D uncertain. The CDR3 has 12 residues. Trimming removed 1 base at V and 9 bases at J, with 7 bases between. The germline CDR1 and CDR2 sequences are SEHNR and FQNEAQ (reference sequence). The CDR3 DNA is TGTGCCAGCAGCTTAGTGGGTACTGAGCAGTTCTTC. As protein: CASSLVGTEQFF.

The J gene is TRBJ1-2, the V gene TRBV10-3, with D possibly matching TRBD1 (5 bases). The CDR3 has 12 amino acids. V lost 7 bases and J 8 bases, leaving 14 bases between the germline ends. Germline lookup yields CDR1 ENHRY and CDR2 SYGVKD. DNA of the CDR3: TGTGCCATCACCGACGGGGCGGGGGGCTACACCTTC. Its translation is CAITDGAGGYTF.

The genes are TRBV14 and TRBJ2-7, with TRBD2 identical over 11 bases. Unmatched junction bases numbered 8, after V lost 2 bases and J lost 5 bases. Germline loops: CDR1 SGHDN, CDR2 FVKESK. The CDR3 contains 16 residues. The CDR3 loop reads CASSQPIAGGKDEQYF. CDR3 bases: TGTGCCAGCAGCCAACCAATAGCGGGGGGGAAAGACGAGCAGTACTTC.

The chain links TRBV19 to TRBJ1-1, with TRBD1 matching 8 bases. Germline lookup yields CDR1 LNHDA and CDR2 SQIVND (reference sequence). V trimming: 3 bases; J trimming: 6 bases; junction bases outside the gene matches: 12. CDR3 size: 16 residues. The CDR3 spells CASSILPGQGLAEAFF. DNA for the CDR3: TGTGCCAGTAGTATCCTCCCCGGACAGGGTTTAGCTGAAGCTTTCTTT.

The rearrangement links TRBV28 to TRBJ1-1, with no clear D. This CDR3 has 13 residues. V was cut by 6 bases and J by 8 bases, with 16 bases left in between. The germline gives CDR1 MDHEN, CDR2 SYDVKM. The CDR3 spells CASSSDYPPEAFF. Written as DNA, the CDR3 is TGTGCCAGCAGCTCCGACTACCCTCCAGAAGCTTTCTTT.

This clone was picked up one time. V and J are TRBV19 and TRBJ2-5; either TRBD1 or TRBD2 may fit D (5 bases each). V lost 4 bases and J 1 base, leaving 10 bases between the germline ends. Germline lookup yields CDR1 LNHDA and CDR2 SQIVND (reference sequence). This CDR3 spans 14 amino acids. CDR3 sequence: CASSRGSVQETQYF. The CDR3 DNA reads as TGTGCCAGTAGTAGGGGGTCAGTCCAAGAGACCCAGTACTTC.

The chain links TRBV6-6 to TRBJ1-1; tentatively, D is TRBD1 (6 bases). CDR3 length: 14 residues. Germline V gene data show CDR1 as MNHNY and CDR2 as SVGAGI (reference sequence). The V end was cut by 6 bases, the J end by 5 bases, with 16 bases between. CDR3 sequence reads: CASRNPTGRTEAFF. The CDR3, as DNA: TGTGCCAGCAGAAATCCCACAGGGAGGACTGAAGCTTTCTTT.

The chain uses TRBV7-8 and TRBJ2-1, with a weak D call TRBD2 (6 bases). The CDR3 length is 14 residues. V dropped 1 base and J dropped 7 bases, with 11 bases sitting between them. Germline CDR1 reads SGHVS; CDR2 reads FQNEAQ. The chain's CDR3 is CASSLDLARNEQFF. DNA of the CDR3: TGTGCCAGCAGCTTAGATCTAGCGCGAAATGAGCAGTTCTTC.

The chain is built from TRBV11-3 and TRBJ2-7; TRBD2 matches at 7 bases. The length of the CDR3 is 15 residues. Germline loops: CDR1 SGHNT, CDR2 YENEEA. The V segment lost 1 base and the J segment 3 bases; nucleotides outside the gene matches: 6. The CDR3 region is CASSLGAGSFYEQYF. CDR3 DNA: TGTGCCAGCAGCTTAGGAGCGGGAAGCTTCTACGAGCAGTACTTC.

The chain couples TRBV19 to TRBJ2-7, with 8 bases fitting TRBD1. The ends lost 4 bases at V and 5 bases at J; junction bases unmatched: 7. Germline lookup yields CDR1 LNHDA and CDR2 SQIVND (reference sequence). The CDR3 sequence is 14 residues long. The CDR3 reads CASSTQGARNEQYF. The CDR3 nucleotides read TGTGCCAGTAGTACCCAGGGGGCTCGGAACGAGCAGTACTTC.

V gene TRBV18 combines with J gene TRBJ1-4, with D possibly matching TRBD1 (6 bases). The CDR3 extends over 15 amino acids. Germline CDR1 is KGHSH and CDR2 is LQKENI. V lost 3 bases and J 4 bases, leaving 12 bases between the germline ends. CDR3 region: CASSPLTGFNEKLFF. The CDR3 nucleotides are TGTGCCAGCTCACCCCTGACAGGATTTAATGAAAAACTGTTTTTT.

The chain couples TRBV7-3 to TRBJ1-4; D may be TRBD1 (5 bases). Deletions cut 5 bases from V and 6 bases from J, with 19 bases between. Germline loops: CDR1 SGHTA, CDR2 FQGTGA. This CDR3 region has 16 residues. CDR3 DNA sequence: TGTGCCAGCAGCCTCGGGACCTGGCGAAACGATGAAAAACTGTTTTTT. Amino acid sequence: CASSLGTWRNDEKLFF.

DNA of the CDR3: TGTGCCAGCAGTGGCAGGGGGTCCGGGTTGAATGAGCAGTTCTTC. Translated, it gives CASSGRGSGLNEQFF. The chain joins TRBV2 to TRBJ2-1, with 7 bases lining up with TRBD1. CDR1 SNHLY and CDR2 FYNNEI come from the germline V gene. V dropped 4 bases and J dropped 7; count of bases not matched to a gene: 10. The CDR3 loop spans 15 amino acids. Based on the CDR3 plus reference TRBV2 and TRBJ2-1, the full variable domain is EPEVTQTPSHQVTQMGQEVILRCVPISNHLYFYWYRQILGQKVEFLVSFYNNEISEKSEIFDDQFSVERPDGSNFTLKIRSTKLEDSAMYFCASSGRGSGLNEQFFGPGTRLTVL.

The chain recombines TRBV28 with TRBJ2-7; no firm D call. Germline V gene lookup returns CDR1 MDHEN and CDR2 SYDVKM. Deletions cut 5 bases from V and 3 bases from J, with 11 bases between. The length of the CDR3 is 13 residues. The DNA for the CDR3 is TGTGCCAGCAGTCTTCCAGGATACTACGAGCAGTACTTC. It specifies CASSLPGYYEQYF. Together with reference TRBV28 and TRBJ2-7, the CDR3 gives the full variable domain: DVKVTQSSRYLVKRTGEKVFLECVQDMDHENMFWYRQDPGLGLRLIYFSYDVKMKEKGDIPEGYSVSREKKERFSLILESASTNQTSMYLCASSLPGYYEQYFGPGTRLTVT.

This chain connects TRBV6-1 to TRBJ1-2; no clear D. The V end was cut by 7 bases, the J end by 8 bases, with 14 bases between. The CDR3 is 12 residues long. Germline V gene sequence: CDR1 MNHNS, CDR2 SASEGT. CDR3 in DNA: TGTGCCAGCATGTCAACCGGGGTCGGCTACACCTTC. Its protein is CASMSTGVGYTF.

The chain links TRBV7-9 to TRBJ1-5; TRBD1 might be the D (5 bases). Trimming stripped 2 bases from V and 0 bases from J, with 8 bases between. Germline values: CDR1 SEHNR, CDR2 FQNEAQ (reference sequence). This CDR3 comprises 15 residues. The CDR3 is CASSLMGHSNQPQHF. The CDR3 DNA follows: TGTGCCAGCAGCTTAATGGGGCATAGCAATCAGCCCCAGCATTTT.

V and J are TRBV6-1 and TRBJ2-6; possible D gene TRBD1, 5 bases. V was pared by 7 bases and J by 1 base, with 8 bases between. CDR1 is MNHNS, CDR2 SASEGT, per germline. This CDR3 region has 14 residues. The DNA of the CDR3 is TGTGCCAGCAAGGGGTTGTCTGGGGCCAACGTCCTGACTTTC. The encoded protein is CASKGLSGANVLTF.

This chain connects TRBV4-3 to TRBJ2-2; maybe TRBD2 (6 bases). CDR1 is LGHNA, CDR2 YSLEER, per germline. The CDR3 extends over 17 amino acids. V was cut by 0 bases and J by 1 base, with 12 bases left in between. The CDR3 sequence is CASSQDGGIGNTGELFF. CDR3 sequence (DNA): TGCGCCAGCAGCCAAGATGGCGGGATAGGGAACACCGGGGAGCTGTTTTTT.

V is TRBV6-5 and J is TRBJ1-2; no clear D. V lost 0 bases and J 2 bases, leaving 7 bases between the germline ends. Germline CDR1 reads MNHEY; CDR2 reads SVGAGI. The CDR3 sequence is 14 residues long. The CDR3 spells CASSYSASNYGYTF. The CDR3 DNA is TGTGCCAGCAGTTACTCGGCCAGCAACTATGGCTACACCTTC.

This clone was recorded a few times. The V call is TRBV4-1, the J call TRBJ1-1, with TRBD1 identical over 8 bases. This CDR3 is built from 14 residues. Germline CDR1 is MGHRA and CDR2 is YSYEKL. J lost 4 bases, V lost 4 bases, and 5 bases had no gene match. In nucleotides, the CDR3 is TGCGCCAGCAGCCGTACAGGGGGTTCCACTGAAGCTTTCTTT. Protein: CASSRTGGSTEAFF.

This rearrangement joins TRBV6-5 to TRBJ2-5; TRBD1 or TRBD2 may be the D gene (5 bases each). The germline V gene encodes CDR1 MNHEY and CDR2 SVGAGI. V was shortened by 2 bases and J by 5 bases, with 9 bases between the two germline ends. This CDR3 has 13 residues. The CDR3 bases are TGTGCCAGCAGTTACAGGGGAGACGAGACCCAGTACTTC. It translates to CASSYRGDETQYF.

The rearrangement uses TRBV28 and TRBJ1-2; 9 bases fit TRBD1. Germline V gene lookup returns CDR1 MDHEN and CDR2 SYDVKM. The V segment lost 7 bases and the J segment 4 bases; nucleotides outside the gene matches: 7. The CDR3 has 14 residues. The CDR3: CASTQGQGSYGYTF. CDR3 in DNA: TGTGCCAGCACCCAGGGACAGGGCTCCTATGGCTACACCTTC.

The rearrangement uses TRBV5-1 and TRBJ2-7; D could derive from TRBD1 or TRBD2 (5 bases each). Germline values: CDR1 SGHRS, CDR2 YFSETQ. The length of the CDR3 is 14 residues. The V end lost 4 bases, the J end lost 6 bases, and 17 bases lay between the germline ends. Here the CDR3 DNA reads TGCGCCAGCAGCACGGGACCGGCGGCGAGCGAGCAGTACTTC. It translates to CASSTGPAASEQYF. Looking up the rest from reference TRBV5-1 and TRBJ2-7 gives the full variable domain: KAGVTQTPRYLIKTRGQQVTLSCSPISGHRSVSWYQQTPGQGLQFLFEYFSETQRNKGNFPGRFSGRQFSNSRSEMNVSTLELGDSALYLCASSTGPAASEQYFGPGTRLTVT.

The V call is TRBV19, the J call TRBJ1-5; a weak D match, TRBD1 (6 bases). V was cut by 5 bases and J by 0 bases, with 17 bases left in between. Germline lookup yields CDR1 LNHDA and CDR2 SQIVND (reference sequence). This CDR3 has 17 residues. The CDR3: CASSVRTGQFSNQPQHF. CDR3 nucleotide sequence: TGTGCCAGTAGTGTCCGAACCGGACAGTTTAGCAATCAGCCCCAGCATTTT.

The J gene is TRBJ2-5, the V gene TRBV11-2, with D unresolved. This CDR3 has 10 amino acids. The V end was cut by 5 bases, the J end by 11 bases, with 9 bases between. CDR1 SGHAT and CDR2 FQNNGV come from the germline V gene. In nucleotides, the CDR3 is TGTGCCAGCAGCCTCAGTCGGCAGTACTTC. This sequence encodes CASSLSRQYF.

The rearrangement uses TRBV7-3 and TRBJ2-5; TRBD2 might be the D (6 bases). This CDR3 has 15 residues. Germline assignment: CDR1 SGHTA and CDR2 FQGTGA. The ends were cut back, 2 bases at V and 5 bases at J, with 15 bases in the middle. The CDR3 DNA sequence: TGTGCCAGCAGCTTATGGGGCGAGGAGGGGGAGACCCAGTACTTC. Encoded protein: CASSLWGEEGETQYF.

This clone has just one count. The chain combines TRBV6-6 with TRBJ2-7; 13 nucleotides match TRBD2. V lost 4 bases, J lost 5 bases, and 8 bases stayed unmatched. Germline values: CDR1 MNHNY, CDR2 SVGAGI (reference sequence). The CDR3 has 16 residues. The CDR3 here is CASSSGTSGIIDEQYF. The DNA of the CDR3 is TGTGCCAGCAGTTCAGGGACTAGCGGGATTATCGACGAGCAGTACTTC.

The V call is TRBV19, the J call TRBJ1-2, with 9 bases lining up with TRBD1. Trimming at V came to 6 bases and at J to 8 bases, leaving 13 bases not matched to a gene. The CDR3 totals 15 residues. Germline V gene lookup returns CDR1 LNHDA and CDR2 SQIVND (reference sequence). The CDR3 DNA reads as TGTGCCAGTAGCCCACACCCGGGACAGGGATTCGGCTACACCTTC. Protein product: CASSPHPGQGFGYTF.

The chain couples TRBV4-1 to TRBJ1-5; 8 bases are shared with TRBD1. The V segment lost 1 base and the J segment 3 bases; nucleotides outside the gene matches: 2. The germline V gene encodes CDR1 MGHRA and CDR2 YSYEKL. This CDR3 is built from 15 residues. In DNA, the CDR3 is TGCGCCAGCAGCCAAGGGACAGGGTCCAATCAGCCCCAGCATTTT. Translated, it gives CASSQGTGSNQPQHF.